These 32 T cell receptor beta chains share one sample of origin, sequenced in a study of PD-1 blockade in mismatch repair-deficient tumors. The method was immunoSEQ multiplex PCR; TCRdb's version includes in-frame clones alone and lacks a portion of them. The sample carries some 120,000 clones, 86% recorded once. The material sequenced was peripheral blood, taken 44 weeks after starting pembrolizumab. The receptors stem from an adult with mismatch repair-deficient cancer.

The rearrangement joins TRBV11-3 to TRBJ2-7, with D possibly matching TRBD1 (6 bases). V gave up 3 bases and J gave up 2 bases, with 11 bases separating them. Per the germline V gene, CDR1 is SGHNT and CDR2 is YENEEA. The CDR3 loop spans 14 amino acids. DNA for the CDR3: TGTGCCAGCAGCTTTCCTGGACAGACCTACGAGCAGTACTTC. Its protein is CASSFPGQTYEQYF.

This sequence joins TRBV7-2 and TRBJ2-7, with 16 bases fitting TRBD2. Germline assignment: CDR1 SGHTA and CDR2 FQGNSA. The CDR3 extends over 16 amino acids. The V and J ends lost 5 bases and 6 bases, in that order; junction bases with no gene match: 7. CDR3 loop: CASSRGTSGRAREQYF. In DNA, the CDR3 is TGTGCCAGCAGCCGTGGGACTAGCGGGAGGGCCCGCGAGCAGTACTTC.

This chain uses TRBV4-1 with TRBJ2-5; D is unresolved. The CDR3 is 13 amino acids. Germline V gene lookup returns CDR1 MGHRA and CDR2 YSYEKL. The V end lost 1 base, the J end lost 5 bases, and 8 bases lay between the germline ends. The CDR3, as DNA: TGCGCCAGCAGCCAAGGAGTGGATGAGACCCAGTACTTC. It encodes CASSQGVDETQYF.

The genes are TRBV27 and TRBJ2-7; D unclear. V lost 7 bases and J lost 8, with 18 bases in between. The CDR3 is 13 residues long. The germline CDR1 and CDR2 sequences are MNHEY and SMNVEV (reference sequence). CDR3 region: CASIEVTPIQQYF. The CDR3, as DNA: TGTGCCAGCATTGAGGTGACTCCGATCCAGCAGTACTTC.

The chain couples TRBV19 to TRBJ1-5; D ambiguous. Germline-derived CDR1 and CDR2 are LNHDA and SQIVND (reference sequence). There are 12 residues in the CDR3. Trimming left V 5 bases short and J 1 base short, with 3 bases between. This CDR3 reads CASSLSNQPQHF. CDR3 sequence (DNA): TGTGCCAGTAGTTTAAGCAATCAGCCCCAGCATTTT.

The CDR3 sequence is CATSRGGGSGNEQFF. DNA for the CDR3: TGTGCCACCAGCAGGGGTGGGGGGAGCGGGAATGAGCAGTTCTTC. The rearrangement uses TRBV15 and TRBJ2-1; D is possibly TRBD2 (6 bases). The CDR3 has 15 residues. Trimming removed 3 bases at V and 7 bases at J, with 16 bases between. Germline V gene data show CDR1 as LNHNV and CDR2 as YYDKDF (reference sequence). Using reference TRBV15 and TRBJ2-1 for the parts outside the CDR3, the full variable domain is DAMVIQNPRYQVTQFGKPVTLSCSQTLNHNVMYWYQQKSSQAPKLLFHYYDKDFNNEADTPDNFQSRRPNTSFCFLDIRSPGLGDTAMYLCATSRGGGSGNEQFFGPGTRLTVL.

The chain links TRBV28 to TRBJ2-7; 7 bases map to TRBD1. CDR1 MDHEN and CDR2 SYDVKM come from the germline V gene. Unmatched junction bases numbered 5, after V lost 3 bases and J lost 0 bases. CDR3 length equals 15 residues. The CDR3 DNA follows: TGTGCCAGCAGTTTCACCGGGACAGTCTCCTACGAGCAGTACTTC. This encodes CASSFTGTVSYEQYF.

The V and J genes are TRBV5-1 and TRBJ1-1; TRBD1 might be the D (6 bases). CDR1 and CDR2 from the germline V gene are SGHRS and YFSETQ. The V gene lost 1 base and the J gene lost 8 bases, with 12 bases spanning the gap. The length of the CDR3 is 13 residues. The CDR3 spells CASSLNREGEAFF. Written as DNA, the CDR3 is TGCGCCAGCAGCTTGAACAGGGAGGGCGAAGCTTTCTTT.

V usage is TRBV7-3 and J usage is TRBJ2-2; a weak D match, TRBD2 (6 bases). V was trimmed by 2 bases and J by 2 bases, leaving 12 bases between them. Per the germline V gene, CDR1 is SGHTA and CDR2 is FQGTGA. CDR3 length: 16 amino acids. CDR3 DNA: TGTGCCAGCAGCTTAGGCGGGAATGGTAACACCGGGGAGCTGTTTTTT. This codes for CASSLGGNGNTGELFF.

This chain joins TRBV5-4 and TRBJ2-3, with a possible D match to TRBD2 (5 bases). Germline V gives CDR1 SGHNT, CDR2 YYREEE (reference sequence). V was cut by 5 bases and J by 3 bases, with 19 bases left in between. The CDR3 loop spans 16 amino acids. Written as DNA, the CDR3 is TGTGCCAGCAGACGACGGGAAGAGAATCCTACAGATACGCAGTATTTT. Its protein is CASRRREENPTDTQYF.

J is TRBJ1-5 and V is TRBV7-2; 7 bases are shared with TRBD1. Germline V gene data show CDR1 as SGHTA and CDR2 as FQGNSA. With V trimmed by 4 bases and J by 7 bases, 10 bases remained unmatched. CDR3 length equals 15 residues. The CDR3 reads CASSYATGQGQPQHF. CDR3 in DNA: TGTGCCAGCAGCTACGCGACAGGGCAAGGACAGCCCCAGCATTTT.

V is TRBV19 and J is TRBJ1-1, with a tentative D call TRBD1 (6 bases). This CDR3 region has 15 residues. Germline assignment: CDR1 LNHDA and CDR2 SQIVND (reference sequence). The germline V and J ends were trimmed by 4 bases and 1 base, with 13 bases remaining between them. CDR3 in amino acids: CASSTIQGRNTEAFF. CDR3 bases: TGTGCCAGTAGTACCATACAGGGAAGGAACACTGAAGCTTTCTTT.

This clone was seen only a few times. The gene calls are TRBV18 and TRBJ1-1, with D tentatively TRBD1 (5 bases). Germline V gene sequence: CDR1 KGHSH, CDR2 LQKENI. V was shortened by 0 bases and J by 11 bases, with 16 bases between the two germline ends. The CDR3 runs 14 residues. The CDR3 DNA reads TGTGCCAGCTCACCACCTGCCGGGACGGTTTTGGCTTTCTTT. This translates into CASSPPAGTVLAFF.

This clone occurred a few times. V usage is TRBV6-1 and J usage is TRBJ2-7; the match to TRBD2 covers 11 bases. Germline loops: CDR1 MNHNS, CDR2 SASEGT. There are 15 residues in the CDR3. Trimming cost V 1 base and J 1 base; bases outside gene matches: 0. The CDR3 loop is CASSEGTSGSYEQYF. Here the CDR3 DNA reads TGTGCCAGCAGTGAAGGGACTAGCGGGTCCTACGAGCAGTACTTC.

V usage is TRBV9 and J usage is TRBJ2-3, with no clear D. This CDR3 is built from 16 residues. Germline assignment: CDR1 SGDLS and CDR2 YYNGEE. Trimming left V 0 bases short and J 1 base short, with 12 bases between. The CDR3 nucleotides are TGTGCCAGCAGCGTAGGCCTCAGAGGTGGCACAGATACGCAGTATTTT. Translation: CASSVGLRGGTDTQYF.

This chain links TRBV7-2 with TRBJ1-4, with D unclear. The CDR3 spans 14 residues. V gave up 4 bases and J gave up 6 bases, with 12 bases separating them. Germline V gene lookup returns CDR1 SGHTA and CDR2 FQGNSA. Here the CDR3 DNA reads TGTGCCAGCAGCTCCCCGGTCGGCGATGAAAAACTGTTTTTT. As protein: CASSSPVGDEKLFF.

The chain couples TRBV5-1 to TRBJ1-1; no clear D gene. The V gene lost 3 bases and the J gene lost 4 bases, with 13 bases spanning the gap. CDR3 length equals 14 residues. Germline V gives CDR1 SGHRS, CDR2 YFSETQ. For the CDR3, the DNA is TGCGCCAGCAGCTCGGATGGGCGCAGCACTGAAGCTTTCTTT. Translation gives CASSSDGRSTEAFF.

On this clone: This same CDR3 is encoded by further DNA sequences in the sample. The chain recombines TRBV27 with TRBJ2-1; 15 positions match TRBD2. The CDR3 loop spans 15 amino acids. The germline CDR1 and CDR2 sequences are MNHEY and SMNVEV (reference sequence). V was pared by 2 bases and J by 7 bases, with 0 bases of the junction left unmatched. The CDR3 region has the DNA TGTGCCAGCAGTTTAGGGACTAGCGGGAGGAATGAGCAGTTCTTC. Its protein is CASSLGTSGRNEQFF.

This clone was picked up a small number of times. The V gene is TRBV30, the J gene TRBJ2-7; D ambiguous. V lost 4 bases to trimming and J lost 0 bases, with 7 bases between them. Germline V gene sequence: CDR1 GTSNPN, CDR2 SVGIG (reference sequence). The CDR3 spans 12 residues. The CDR3, as DNA: TGTGCCTGGACCGCAAACTCCTACGAGCAGTACTTC. Translating gives CAWTANSYEQYF.

This clone was found once. The gene calls are TRBV7-6 and TRBJ2-2, with TRBD2 matching 7 bases. The germline CDR1 and CDR2 sequences are SGHVS and FNYEAQ. J lost 6 bases, V lost 6 bases, and 7 bases had no gene match. The CDR3 totals 14 residues. In DNA, the CDR3 is TGTGCCAGCAGGCGCGGGAGTCTGGCCGGGGAGCTGTTTTTT. Amino acids: CASRRGSLAGELFF.

This chain links TRBV6-1 with TRBJ1-5; D perhaps matches TRBD1 (6 bases). CDR1 MNHNS and CDR2 SASEGT come from the germline V gene. The CDR3 runs 15 residues. V was cut by 7 bases and J by 4 bases, with 17 bases left in between. CDR3 sequence (DNA): TGTGCCAGCACCCGATCCGGGACACAAAATCAGCCCCAGCATTTT. This gives the protein CASTRSGTQNQPQHF.

In its sample, this clone was seen once. V is TRBV6-5 and J is TRBJ1-1; 8 bases map to TRBD1. The trim removed 6 bases at V and 4 bases at J, leaving 7 bases unmatched. CDR1 is MNHEY, CDR2 SVGAGI, per germline. The CDR3 has 14 residues. Here the CDR3 reads CASSPRQGITEAFF. CDR3 in DNA: TGTGCCAGCAGCCCTCGACAGGGGATCACTGAAGCTTTCTTT.

The CDR3 is CASSVELTSGSWKDTQYF. CDR3 nucleotide sequence: TGTGCCAGCAGCGTCGAGTTGACTAGCGGGAGTTGGAAAGATACGCAGTATTTT. The chain joins TRBV9 to TRBJ2-3; 12 positions agree with TRBD2. CDR1 and CDR2 from the germline V gene are SGDLS and YYNGEE. The CDR3 extends over 18 amino acids. V trimming: 2 bases; J trimming: 5 bases; junction bases outside the gene matches: 12.

This chain connects TRBV28 to TRBJ2-1; D may be TRBD1 or TRBD2 (5 bases each). V was trimmed by 5 bases and J by 8 bases, leaving 19 bases between them. The germline CDR1 and CDR2 sequences are MDHEN and SYDVKM. The CDR3 has 15 amino acids. The CDR3 DNA is TGTGCCAGCAGTCTGCCCCGGGACCAGCATTATGAGCAGTTCTTC. It encodes CASSLPRDQHYEQFF.

CDR3 sequence (DNA): TGTGCCAGCAGCTTGGCTTGGGAGGCCCCTAGCACAGATACGCAGTATTTT. Protein sequence: CASSLAWEAPSTDTQYF. The V gene is TRBV5-4, the J gene TRBJ2-3, with D possibly TRBD2 on 6 matching bases. Trimming took off 0 bases at V and 0 bases at J, with 14 bases between the two ends. CDR3 length: 17 residues. The germline V gene has CDR1 SGHNT and CDR2 YYREEE (reference sequence).

V usage is TRBV6-5 and J usage is TRBJ2-1; D ambiguous. CDR3 length: 12 residues. Per germline, CDR1 MNHEY and CDR2 SVGAGI. Deletions cut 6 bases from V and 11 bases from J, with 14 bases between. The DNA for the CDR3 is TGTGCCAGCAGATCCTCCCTCTATAAGCAGTTCTTC. Amino acid sequence: CASRSSLYKQFF.

There are many counts of this clone. The chain joins TRBV6-4 to TRBJ2-3, with 7 positions matching TRBD2. The CDR3 length is 15 residues. Trimming removed 3 bases from V and 0 bases from J; junction bases left unmatched: 3. Germline CDR1 is MRHNA and CDR2 is SNTAGT. The CDR3 is CASSEDSGSTDTQYF. The CDR3 DNA reads as TGTGCCAGCAGTGAGGATAGCGGGAGCACAGATACGCAGTATTTT.

This CDR3 reads CASSLDRLATMEQFF. DNA of the CDR3: TGTGCCAGCAGCTTAGACCGTCTAGCCACCATGGAGCAGTTCTTC. The J gene is TRBJ2-1, the V gene TRBV7-9, with a weak D call TRBD2 (5 bases). The germline gives CDR1 SEHNR, CDR2 FQNEAQ (reference sequence). V was pared by 1 base and J by 10 bases, with 17 bases between. This CDR3 region has 15 residues. The full variable domain, completed using reference TRBV7-9 and TRBJ2-1, is DTGVSQNPRHKITKRGQNVTFRCDPISEHNRLYWYRQTLGQGPEFLTYFQNEAQLEKSRLLSDRFSAERPKGSFSTLEIQRTEQGDSAMYLCASSLDRLATMEQFFGPGTRLTVL.

This clone was picked up a small number of times. The V call is TRBV19, the J call TRBJ1-1, with TRBD1 matching over 7 bases. This CDR3 has 13 residues. J lost 8 bases, V lost 2 bases, and 5 bases had no gene match. The germline CDR1 and CDR2 sequences are LNHDA and SQIVND (reference sequence). This CDR3 reads CASSINRGEEAFF. Here the CDR3 DNA reads TGTGCCAGTAGTATAAACAGGGGAGAAGAAGCTTTCTTT.

The genes are TRBV12-5 and TRBJ1-1, with no clear D. Trimming cost V 4 bases and J 6 bases, with 15 bases left between them. The CDR3 totals 14 residues. Germline V CDR1 and CDR2: LGHNT, FRNRAP. The CDR3 sequence: CASGSDRPDAEAFF. Here the CDR3 DNA reads TGTGCTAGTGGTTCGGATAGGCCAGACGCTGAAGCTTTCTTT.

The V gene is TRBV5-6, the J gene TRBJ1-5, with 7 positions matching TRBD1. V lost 0 bases to trimming and J lost 2 bases; unmatched junction nucleotides: 2. Germline assignment: CDR1 SGHDT and CDR2 YYEEEE. The CDR3 covers 15 residues. In nucleotides, the CDR3 is TGTGCCAGCAGCTTGGGTACAGGGGGCAATCAGCCCCAGCATTTT. It is translated as CASSLGTGGNQPQHF.

The V gene is TRBV5-5, the J gene TRBJ2-1, with a possible D match to TRBD1 (5 bases). The ends were cut back, 4 bases at V and 0 bases at J, with 20 bases in the middle. Germline V gene sequence: CDR1 SGHKS, CDR2 YYEKEE (reference sequence). The CDR3 extends over 18 amino acids. CDR3 DNA sequence: TGTGCCAGCAGCCCCCGTGGGCAGGGCTTAAGCTCCTACAATGAGCAGTTCTTC. Translation: CASSPRGQGLSSYNEQFF.